These 25 T cell receptor beta chains originate from one sample sequenced in a study of T cells in Graves' hyperthyroidism and ophthalmopathy. Template material for amplifying TCR beta CDR3 regions consisted of RNA transcripts. The HTBI primer set was used in a first-round RT-PCR of the TCR CDR3. Each CDR3 protein is one row after TCRdb ran MiXCR on the multiplex PCR reads. The table has approximately 720,000 distinct CDR3 sequences, 15% to 20% seen once. The specimen was blood. The receptors shown here come from a woman aged 50 to 60 with Graves' hyperthyroidism that later progressed to Graves' ophthalmopathy.

The chain is built from TRBV6-2 or TRBV6-3 and TRBJ2-2; D gene unclear. Germline lookup yields CDR1 MNHEY and CDR2 SVGEGT. With 2 bases removed from V and 0 bases from J, the gap between germline ends came to 7 bases. The CDR3 spans 15 residues. CDR3 region: CASSYGVANTGELFF. For the CDR3, the DNA is TGTGCCAGCAGTTACGGGGTCGCGAACACCGGGGAGCTGTTTTTT.

This clonotype was detected ten times or more. V usage is TRBV20-1 and J usage is TRBJ1-2; D might be TRBD1 (5 bases). V lost 0 bases, J lost 4 bases, and 12 bases lay in between. The CDR3 is 14 residues long. Per germline, CDR1 DFQATT and CDR2 SNEGSKA (reference sequence). The CDR3 sequence is CSARDISTGYGYTF. The CDR3 DNA reads TGCAGTGCTAGAGATATCAGCACAGGCTATGGCTACACCTTC.

The table lists this clonotype with a few counts. CDR3 sequence reads: CASSVATGGNSPLHF. In nucleotides, the CDR3 is TGTGCCAGCAGCGTAGCGACAGGGGGTAATTCACCCCTCCACTTT. This sequence joins TRBV9 and TRBJ1-6; 9 bases line up with TRBD1. The CDR3 has 15 residues. V lost 0 bases, J lost 6 bases, and 1 base stayed unmatched. Germline CDR1 and CDR2: SGDLS and YYNGEE.

There are a few counts of this clonotype. This chain uses TRBV19 with TRBJ2-7, with D possibly being TRBD1 (6 bases). V lost 6 bases, J lost 3 bases, and 12 bases lay in between. Germline CDR1 reads LNHDA; CDR2 reads SQIVND (reference sequence). The CDR3 covers 13 residues. The CDR3 region has the DNA TGTGCCAGTAGGAAAGGACAGAACTACGAGCAGTACTTC. Translated: CASRKGQNYEQYF. Complete variable domain (other parts from reference TRBV19 and TRBJ2-7): DGGITQSPKYLFRKEGQNVTLSCEQNLNHDAMYWYRQDPGQGLRLIYYSQIVNDFQKGDIAEGYSVSREKKESFPLTVTSAQKNPTAFYLCASRKGQNYEQYFGPGTRLTVT.

This clonotype occurred many times. The chain employs TRBV29-1 and TRBJ2-7, with D perhaps assigned TRBD1 or TRBD2 (5 bases each). Trimming left V 7 bases short and J 6 bases short, with 16 bases between. This CDR3 comprises 12 residues. The V gene's germline CDR1 is SQVTM and CDR2 ANQGSEA. The CDR3 here is CSAEGSAGEQYF. The CDR3 nucleotides read TGCAGCGCCGAGGGGTCGGCGGGCGAGCAGTACTTC.

This clonotype was picked up many times. The chain carries TRBV5-1 and TRBJ2-2, with D possibly matching TRBD1 (7 bases). The CDR3 contains 16 residues. Germline values: CDR1 SGHRS, CDR2 YFSETQ. The ends were cut back, 1 base at V and 3 bases at J, with 13 bases in the middle. The CDR3 DNA reads as TGCGCCAGCAGCTTGTGGGGGGACAGTCACACCGGGGAGCTGTTTTTT. Protein: CASSLWGDSHTGELFF. Based on the CDR3 plus reference TRBV5-1 and TRBJ2-2, the full variable domain is KAGVTQTPRYLIKTRGQQVTLSCSPISGHRSVSWYQQTPGQGLQFLFEYFSETQRNKGNFPGRFSGRQFSNSRSEMNVSTLELGDSALYLCASSLWGDSHTGELFFGEGSRLTVL.

In this sample, this clonotype turned up many times. The gene calls are TRBV11-2 and TRBJ2-7, with 7 bases fitting TRBD1. Trimming removed 6 bases from V and 4 bases from J; junction bases left unmatched: 12. Germline-derived CDR1 and CDR2 are SGHAT and FQNNGV. The CDR3 consists of 15 residues. CDR3 in amino acids: CASRNYRGLGYEQYF. CDR3 bases: TGTGCCAGCAGAAACTACAGGGGCTTGGGGTACGAGCAGTACTTC.

This clonotype was counted between two and nine times. CDR3 loop: CASSVETGRRRNQPQHF. CDR3 DNA: TGTGCCAGCAGCGTAGAGACGGGCAGGAGACGCAATCAGCCCCAGCATTTT. The gene calls are TRBV9 and TRBJ1-5; D remains ambiguous. The germline V and J ends were trimmed by 0 bases and 2 bases, with 15 bases remaining between them. This CDR3 has 17 amino acids. The germline CDR1 and CDR2 sequences are SGDLS and YYNGEE.

Here the CDR3 reads CASSWKQGREDTQYF. CDR3 coding DNA: TGCGCCAGCAGCTGGAAACAGGGTCGGGAGGATACGCAGTATTTT. The V call is TRBV5-1, the J call TRBJ2-3, with D tentatively TRBD1 or TRBD2 (6 bases each). In germline, CDR1 is SGHRS, CDR2 YFSETQ. Trimming removed 3 bases at V and 6 bases at J, with 17 bases between. This CDR3 region has 15 residues.

A remark on this clonotype: Germline is not matched at one junction end, which may reflect a read error. The chain joins TRBV6-1 to TRBJ2-7, with TRBD1 matching over 10 bases. The length of the CDR3 is 14 residues. Germline lookup yields CDR1 MNHNS and CDR2 SASEGT. The CDR3 region has the DNA TGTGCCATCAGTGTAAAGACAGGGGGCGACGAGCAGTACTTC. Translated: CAISVKTGGDEQYF.

This chain connects TRBV5-1 to TRBJ2-4; 11 bases map to TRBD2. The CDR3 extends over 16 amino acids. Germline lookup yields CDR1 SGHRS and CDR2 YFSETQ. Trimming removed 0 bases from V and 9 bases from J; junction bases left unmatched: 8. This CDR3 reads CASSLDSGGALGIQYF. In DNA, the CDR3 is TGCGCCAGCAGCTTGGATAGCGGGGGGGCCCTCGGCATTCAGTACTTC. Variable domain in full (rest from reference TRBV5-1 and TRBJ2-4): KAGVTQTPRYLIKTRGQQVTLSCSPISGHRSVSWYQQTPGQGLQFLFEYFSETQRNKGNFPGRFSGRQFSNSRSEMNVSTLELGDSALYLCASSLDSGGALGIQYFGAGTRLSVL.

This clonotype was counted many times. CDR3 amino acids: CASSSRSGYQETQYF. CDR3 in DNA: TGTGCCAGCAGCTCGAGGTCGGGGTACCAAGAGACCCAGTACTTC. The chain joins TRBV11-2 to TRBJ2-5, with D maybe TRBD2 (5 bases). This CDR3 contains 15 residues. Germline-derived CDR1 and CDR2 are SGHAT and FQNNGV. Trimming pared 4 bases from V and 0 bases from J, leaving 12 bases between.

This clonotype was seen repeatedly, ten times or more. The CDR3 sequence is CASSVGQLNEKLFF. The CDR3 DNA follows: TGTGCCAGCAGTGTGGGACAGCTTAATGAAAAACTGTTTTTT. The chain joins TRBV2 to TRBJ1-4, with 7 nucleotides matching TRBD1. Trimming at V came to 4 bases and at J to 4 bases, leaving 3 bases not matched to a gene. Germline V gene lookup returns CDR1 SNHLY and CDR2 FYNNEI. The CDR3 length is 14 residues.

This clonotype was observed many times. The rearrangement joins TRBV5-1 to TRBJ2-7; 8 bases map to TRBD1. Per germline, CDR1 SGHRS and CDR2 YFSETQ. The CDR3 totals 15 residues. Unmatched junction bases numbered 9, after V lost 4 bases and J lost 3 bases. CDR3 DNA: TGCGCCAGCAGCCAAACCGGGACAGGACGCTACGAGCAGTACTTC. Protein sequence: CASSQTGTGRYEQYF.

The chain uses TRBV29-1 and TRBJ2-4, with no clear D. Germline V gene lookup returns CDR1 SQVTM and CDR2 ANQGSEA. Trimming stripped 2 bases from V and 0 bases from J, with 2 bases between. The length of the CDR3 is 12 residues. CDR3 in amino acids: CSVESAKNIQYF. CDR3 nucleotide sequence: TGCAGCGTTGAATCAGCCAAAAACATTCAGTACTTC.

This clonotype was seen a few times. The genes are TRBV20-1 and TRBJ2-3, with TRBD2 identical over 8 bases. The V segment lost 7 bases and the J segment 4 bases; nucleotides outside the gene matches: 13. Germline assignment: CDR1 DFQATT and CDR2 SNEGSKA (reference sequence). There are 15 residues in the CDR3. The CDR3 reads CSVEIAGSRADTQYF. Here the CDR3 DNA reads TGCAGTGTTGAAATAGCGGGATCGAGGGCAGATACGCAGTATTTT.

This clonotype was seen ten or more times. DNA for the CDR3: TGTGCCAGCAGCTCGAACGGGGTCCTGAACACTGAAGCTTTCTTT. It codes for CASSSNGVLNTEAFF. The chain links TRBV5-5 to TRBJ1-1; D is undetermined. The length of the CDR3 is 15 residues. V was clipped by 3 bases and J by 0 bases, with 12 bases between them. The germline gives CDR1 SGHKS, CDR2 YYEKEE (reference sequence).

V is TRBV5-1 and J is TRBJ2-7; a possible D gene is TRBD2 (5 bases). V was pared by 3 bases and J by 5 bases, with 15 bases between. The length of the CDR3 is 14 residues. Germline V CDR1 and CDR2: SGHRS, YFSETQ. CDR3 in DNA: TGCGCCAGCAGCTACCTACGGGGTTCGCACGAGCAGTACTTC. Protein product: CASSYLRGSHEQYF.

The V gene is TRBV29-1, the J gene TRBJ1-1, with D uncertain. Per germline, CDR1 SQVTM and CDR2 ANQGSEA. CDR3 size: 11 residues. V lost 0 bases and J 2 bases, leaving 1 base between the germline ends. The CDR3 loop is CSVEENTEAFF. The CDR3 DNA is TGCAGCGTTGAAGAAAACACTGAAGCTTTCTTT.

V gene TRBV5-6 combines with J gene TRBJ1-1, with D unclear. The CDR3 spans 13 residues. The germline V gene encodes CDR1 SGHDT and CDR2 YYEEEE. Trimming pared 2 bases from V and 3 bases from J, leaving 8 bases between. The CDR3 sequence: CASSFFGHTEAFF. CDR3 bases: TGTGCCAGCAGCTTTTTTGGTCACACTGAAGCTTTCTTT.

This clonotype was seen ten or more times. The chain recombines TRBV12-3 or TRBV12-4 with TRBJ2-1; perhaps TRBD2 as D (5 bases). The length of the CDR3 is 13 residues. V lost 5 bases, J lost 7 bases, and 12 bases lay in between. The CDR3 nucleotides are TGTGCCAGCAGTGAGGGTGGGCGGAATGAGCAGTTCTTC. Translating gives CASSEGGRNEQFF.

This clonotype was seen more than once but under ten times. J is TRBJ2-3 and V is TRBV12-3 or TRBV12-4, with TRBD1 identical over 9 bases. This CDR3 is built from 15 residues. The J segment lost 5 bases and the V segment lost 5 bases, leaving 8 bases of the junction unmatched. The chain's CDR3 is CASSPTGGWRDTQYF. Here the CDR3 DNA reads TGTGCCAGCAGTCCCACAGGGGGCTGGAGAGATACGCAGTATTTT.

Ten or more counts support this clonotype. This chain uses TRBV20-1 with TRBJ1-4; D is perhaps TRBD1 (5 bases). CDR1 is DFQATT, CDR2 SNEGSKA, per germline (reference sequence). Trimming pared 4 bases from V and 7 bases from J, leaving 19 bases between. The CDR3 has 15 residues. This CDR3 is CSATSAKGAGEKLFF. The CDR3 DNA follows: TGCAGTGCTACTTCTGCCAAAGGGGCAGGTGAAAAACTGTTTTTT.

This clonotype was observed many times. The CDR3, as DNA: TGTGCCAGCAGAATTGGGGGGACTGAAGCTTTCTTT. This gives the protein CASRIGGTEAFF. This chain links TRBV6-1 with TRBJ1-1, with TRBD1 as a possible D gene (5 bases). The CDR3 runs to 12 residues. From germline, CDR1 is MNHNS and CDR2 SASEGT. V dropped 6 bases and J dropped 5 bases, with 10 bases sitting between them.

This clonotype was seen ten or more times. The gene calls are TRBV5-1 and TRBJ1-1; TRBD1 matches at 7 bases. The V segment lost 3 bases and the J segment 3 bases; nucleotides outside the gene matches: 5. The CDR3 is 14 amino acids. The germline gives CDR1 SGHRS, CDR2 YFSETQ. The CDR3 DNA is TGCGCCAGCAGCTGGAGAGGGGGCCACACTGAAGCTTTCTTT. This codes for CASSWRGGHTEAFF.